The 27 T cell receptor beta chains given below trace back to one sample, sequenced in a study of T cell responses to AZD1222 COVID-19 vaccine. This table comes from immunoSEQ multiplex PCR, and its TCRdb copy is limited to in-frame clones, with some not included. The table has approximately 150,000 clones, around 84% seen once. The source material was peripheral blood, sampled 28 days after the second AZD1222 dose. The receptors originated from an adult who received the AZD1222 COVID-19 vaccine.

The chain carries TRBV6-1 and TRBJ2-3, with 11 bases that match TRBD2. Per germline, CDR1 MNHNS and CDR2 SASEGT. The CDR3 extends over 13 amino acids. V lost 0 bases and J lost 14; bases outside the gene matches: 4. CDR3: CASSEASTSGAYF. DNA for the CDR3: TGTGCCAGCAGTGAAGCGTCGACTAGCGGGGCGTATTTT.

The chain employs TRBV27 and TRBJ2-7; maybe TRBD1 (5 bases). Germline V gene data show CDR1 as MNHEY and CDR2 as SMNVEV (reference sequence). The V gene lost 4 bases and the J gene lost 3 bases, with 19 bases spanning the gap. The CDR3 totals 16 residues. This CDR3 is CASSSGQGPPNYEQYF. The DNA for the CDR3 is TGTGCCAGCAGTTCCGGTCAGGGTCCTCCGAACTACGAGCAGTACTTC.

This clone was detected only once. The chain couples TRBV14 to TRBJ2-1; a weak D match, TRBD1 (7 bases). The CDR3 runs 16 residues. Trimming cost V 0 bases and J 4 bases, with 13 bases left between them. Germline CDR1 is SGHDN and CDR2 is FVKESK. The CDR3 nucleotides are TGTGCCAGCAGCCAAGATGGAGGGGGCCAATACAATGAGCAGTTCTTC. Its translation is CASSQDGGGQYNEQFF.

The chain links TRBV6-5 to TRBJ2-7; 8 bases match TRBD1. Trimming took 5 bases from V and 0 from J; bases not matched to a gene: 6. The CDR3 loop spans 15 amino acids. CDR1 and CDR2 (germline): MNHEY, SVGAGI. In nucleotides, the CDR3 is TGTGCCAGCAGTCTCTGGACAGGGAGCTCCTACGAGCAGTACTTC. As protein: CASSLWTGSSYEQYF.

V usage is TRBV4-1 and J usage is TRBJ2-3; TRBD2 is a possible D gene (5 bases). Trimming took 0 bases from V and 0 from J, leaving 16 bases between them. CDR3 length equals 18 residues. Germline loops: CDR1 MGHRA, CDR2 YSYEKL. The CDR3 sequence is CASSQDGGGHTSTDTQYF. The CDR3 DNA follows: TGCGCCAGCAGCCAAGATGGCGGCGGGCATACTAGCACAGATACGCAGTATTTT.

The chain recombines TRBV12-3 or TRBV12-4 with TRBJ2-5, with TRBD2 as a possible D gene (5 bases). V lost 3 bases to trimming and J lost 3 bases, with 5 bases between them. The CDR3 consists of 12 residues. CDR3 bases: TGTGCCAGCAGTTTGAGGGAAGAGACCCAGTACTTC. Its translation is CASSLREETQYF.

The chain recombines TRBV5-6 with TRBJ1-5; D gene unclear. The CDR3 sequence is 15 residues long. Looked up from germline, CDR1 is SGHDT and CDR2 is YYEEEE. V was trimmed by 5 bases and J by 0 bases, leaving 12 bases between them. CDR3 sequence: CASSSGPNSNQPQHF. DNA for the CDR3: TGTGCCAGCAGTTCCGGACCCAATAGCAATCAGCCCCAGCATTTT.

CDR3 sequence reads: CASSSRRNGDPYEQYF. CDR3 in DNA: TGTGCCAGCAGTTCGCGGAGGAATGGGGATCCCTACGAGCAGTACTTC. This chain joins TRBV6-2 or TRBV6-3 and TRBJ2-7; weak D call: TRBD2 (5 bases). The ends were cut back, 4 bases at V and 2 bases at J, with 18 bases in the middle. This CDR3 is 16 amino acids long. Germline CDR1 reads MNHEY; CDR2 reads SVGEGT.

This CDR3 is CASSFTTGGTYSPLHF. As DNA, the CDR3 is TGTGCCAGCAGCTTCACCACAGGGGGCACTTATTCACCCCTCCACTTT. This chain uses TRBV5-6 with TRBJ1-6, with 9 bases aligning to TRBD1. The CDR3 loop spans 16 amino acids. The trim removed 2 bases at V and 8 bases at J, leaving 8 bases unmatched. The germline CDR1 and CDR2 sequences are SGHDT and YYEEEE.

This clone was recorded a few times. The chain combines TRBV7-9 with TRBJ1-4, with D unclear. The germline V gene has CDR1 SEHNR and CDR2 FQNEAQ (reference sequence). Trimming removed 1 base from V and 0 bases from J, with 12 bases in between. CDR3 length: 17 amino acids. The CDR3 protein is CASSLVGRFSTNEKLFF. In DNA, the CDR3 is TGTGCCAGCAGCTTAGTGGGTAGGTTTTCAACTAATGAAAAACTGTTTTTT. The complete variable domain, with remaining parts taken from reference TRBV7-9 and TRBJ1-4, reads DTGVSQNPRHKITKRGQNVTFRCDPISEHNRLYWYRQTLGQGPEFLTYFQNEAQLEKSRLLSDRFSAERPKGSFSTLEIQRTEQGDSAMYLCASSLVGRFSTNEKLFFGSGTQLSVL.

This clone appeared a single time. The chain couples TRBV19 to TRBJ1-4; 9 nucleotides agree with TRBD1. Germline loops: CDR1 LNHDA, CDR2 SQIVND (reference sequence). With V trimmed by 3 bases and J by 8 bases, 4 bases remained unmatched. There are 14 residues in the CDR3. The CDR3 reads CASSINRGREKLFF. The CDR3 bases are TGTGCCAGTAGTATCAACAGGGGGCGAGAAAAACTGTTTTTT.

This chain links TRBV11-2 with TRBJ2-5; the D gene is possibly TRBD2 (6 bases). The CDR3 length is 15 residues. V lost 5 bases and J 3 bases, leaving 16 bases between the germline ends. Looked up from germline, CDR1 is SGHAT and CDR2 is FQNNGV. The CDR3 DNA reads TGTGCCAGCAGCCGGAGAGGAGGGGCAAAAGAGACCCAGTACTTC. Translating it yields CASSRRGGAKETQYF.

The chain combines TRBV5-1 with TRBJ2-5; no clear D. In germline, CDR1 is SGHRS, CDR2 YFSETQ. V was shortened by 2 bases and J by 0 bases, with 11 bases between the two germline ends. CDR3 size: 15 residues. CDR3 nucleotide sequence: TGCGCCAGCAGCTTTTCGCCATCATACCAAGAGACCCAGTACTTC. It translates to CASSFSPSYQETQYF.

The chain employs TRBV6-4 and TRBJ2-3, with 7 bases identical to TRBD2. Per the germline V gene, CDR1 is MRHNA and CDR2 is SNTAGT. The junction had 3 bases not matched to a gene; V was cut back by 5 bases and J by 1 base. CDR3 length: 14 residues. The CDR3 nucleotides are TGTGCCAGCAGTCTCGCGGGGGGCACAGATACGCAGTATTTT. This sequence encodes CASSLAGGTDTQYF.

The rearrangement uses TRBV19 and TRBJ1-5; 7 positions agree with TRBD1. The CDR3 contains 15 residues. J was trimmed by 4 bases and V by 2 bases; bases with no gene match: 5. Looked up from germline, CDR1 is LNHDA and CDR2 is SQIVND (reference sequence). The CDR3 here is CASSINRGGNQPQHF. DNA for the CDR3: TGTGCCAGTAGTATAAACAGGGGAGGTAATCAGCCCCAGCATTTT.

Comments on this clone: Different DNA sequences within this sample yield the same CDR3. The V and J genes are TRBV7-9 and TRBJ1-5; perhaps TRBD1 as D (5 bases). The CDR3 has 14 amino acids. Deletions cut 1 base from V and 7 bases from J, with 11 bases between. The germline gives CDR1 SEHNR, CDR2 FQNEAQ (reference sequence). Written as DNA, the CDR3 is TGTGCCAGCAGCTTAGAAGGGGCAGGACAGCCCCAGCATTTT. Translated, it gives CASSLEGAGQPQHF.

The chain links TRBV5-1 to TRBJ1-1, with D perhaps TRBD1 (5 bases). Trimming left V 1 base short and J 1 base short, with 5 bases between. Germline-derived CDR1 and CDR2 are SGHRS and YFSETQ. The CDR3 has 13 amino acids. CDR3 in DNA: TGCGCCAGCAGCTTGACAGGGAACACTGAAGCTTTCTTT. Its translation: CASSLTGNTEAFF.

The rearrangement uses TRBV4-1 and TRBJ2-7; 16 bases are shared with TRBD2. The V gene's germline CDR1 is MGHRA and CDR2 YSYEKL. This CDR3 comprises 17 residues. V was pared by 7 bases and J by 1 base, with 7 bases of the junction left unmatched. CDR3 residues: CASKPGLAGGPSYEQYF. The DNA of the CDR3 is TGCGCCAGCAAACCGGGACTAGCGGGGGGGCCTTCCTACGAGCAGTACTTC.

The chain uses TRBV18 and TRBJ2-1; D gene ambiguous. Germline V gene lookup returns CDR1 KGHSH and CDR2 LQKENI. V was clipped by 2 bases and J by 6 bases, with 8 bases between them. This CDR3 spans 13 amino acids. As DNA, the CDR3 is TGTGCCAGCTCACCAGGACCTACCAATGAGCAGTTCTTC. Protein product: CASSPGPTNEQFF.

The V call is TRBV6-5, the J call TRBJ2-1; D may be TRBD1 or TRBD2 (6 bases each). V shed 7 bases and J shed 4 bases, with 17 bases lying between them. Germline CDR1 and CDR2: MNHEY and SVGAGI. The CDR3 loop spans 15 amino acids. CDR3 sequence reads: CASTEGGGSYNEQFF. CDR3 DNA: TGTGCCAGCACCGAGGGGGGAGGCTCGTACAATGAGCAGTTCTTC.

V gene TRBV6-2 or TRBV6-3 combines with J gene TRBJ1-2, with unresolved D. The CDR3 length is 12 residues. Looked up from germline, CDR1 is MNHEY and CDR2 is SVGEGT. V was trimmed by 4 bases and J by 6 bases, leaving 9 bases between them. The CDR3 DNA is TGTGCCAGCAGTTCCCCCCCAAATGGCTACACCTTC. This codes for CASSSPPNGYTF.

The chain combines TRBV5-1 with TRBJ2-6; 7 nucleotides line up with TRBD1. After removal of 7 bases from V and 0 bases from J, the junction contained 1 base not matched to a gene. The germline V gene encodes CDR1 SGHRS and CDR2 YFSETQ. CDR3 length: 14 residues. CDR3 region: CASRDSSGANVLTF. The CDR3, as DNA: TGCGCCAGCCGGGACAGCTCTGGGGCCAACGTCCTGACTTTC.

V is TRBV7-6 and J is TRBJ2-1; TRBD1 aligns across 9 bases. CDR1 and CDR2 (germline): SGHVS, FNYEAQ. Unmatched junction bases numbered 7, after V lost 5 bases and J lost 5 bases. The CDR3 length is 15 residues. The CDR3 protein is CASSQDRGAHNEQFF. In nucleotides, the CDR3 is TGTGCCAGCAGCCAAGACAGGGGGGCCCACAATGAGCAGTTCTTC.

This clone has just a few counts. The J gene is TRBJ2-2, the V gene TRBV7-9, with D perhaps TRBD2 (5 bases). With 1 base removed from V and 0 bases from J, the gap between germline ends came to 18 bases. The length of the CDR3 is 19 residues. Per germline, CDR1 SEHNR and CDR2 FQNEAQ (reference sequence). The CDR3 here is CASSLGRGSGISNTGELFF. In nucleotides, the CDR3 is TGTGCCAGCAGCTTAGGAAGAGGGAGCGGTATTTCGAACACCGGGGAGCTGTTTTTT.

The chain links TRBV10-2 to TRBJ1-2; 8 bases are a match to TRBD1. Trimming cost V 6 bases and J 13 bases; bases outside gene matches: 16. The V gene's germline CDR1 is WSHSY and CDR2 SAAADI. The CDR3 is made up of 14 amino acids. The CDR3 region is CASRSQNRGLPSTF. CDR3 DNA: TGCGCCAGCAGGAGTCAGAACAGGGGGTTACCGTCCACCTTC.

This chain connects TRBV6-5 to TRBJ2-3, with TRBD2 matching over 9 bases. Trimming took 0 bases from V and 4 from J; bases not matched to a gene: 5. Per the germline V gene, CDR1 is MNHEY and CDR2 is SVGAGI. The CDR3 is 16 amino acids. The CDR3 DNA is TGTGCCAGCAGTTACTCGCCAGCGGGGGGTGCAGATACGCAGTATTTT. Translating it yields CASSYSPAGGADTQYF.

The V gene is TRBV6-5, the J gene TRBJ1-5; D uncertain. This CDR3 is 13 amino acids long. CDR1 MNHEY and CDR2 SVGAGI come from the germline V gene. Trimming shortened V by 2 bases and J by 0 bases, and 2 bases separated the two germline ends. The CDR3 reads CASSYTSNQPQHF. The CDR3 bases are TGTGCCAGCAGTTACACTAGCAATCAGCCCCAGCATTTT.